A single sample gave rise to the 16 T cell receptor beta chains below, sequenced in a study of cytomegalovirus exposure and HLA in healthy donors. Primers included in the PCR were 60 Vbeta and 13 Jbeta primers. TCRdb's copy holds only in-frame clones and misses some; the assay was immunoSEQ multiplex PCR. The sample has 100,000 to 150,000 clones, just under 80% seen once. The sequencing input was PBMCs. These receptors were taken from a woman aged 40-49 years in good health and CMV-seronegative.

V gene TRBV6-5 combines with J gene TRBJ1-1; D may be TRBD1 (6 bases). The V end was cut by 8 bases, the J end by 4 bases, with 11 bases between. The CDR3 loop spans 12 amino acids. CDR1 and CDR2 from the germline V gene are MNHEY and SVGAGI. The DNA for the CDR3 is TGTGCCAGCTGGGGGCCGGGCACTGAAGCTTTCTTT. This translates into CASWGPGTEAFF.

In its sample, this clone was seen once. The V and J genes are TRBV7-2 and TRBJ1-5; unclear D gene. The germline V and J ends were trimmed by 0 bases and 5 bases, with 11 bases remaining between them. CDR1 is SGHTA, CDR2 FQGNSA, per germline. This CDR3 comprises 15 residues. CDR3 in DNA: TGTGCCAGCAGCTTAGCGGCGGATAAGGATCAGCCCCAGCATTTT. Translating gives CASSLAADKDQPQHF.

The chain couples TRBV30 to TRBJ2-7; 11 bases match TRBD1. Per the germline V gene, CDR1 is GTSNPN and CDR2 is SVGIG (reference sequence). V dropped 5 bases and J dropped 4; count of bases not matched to a gene: 4. The CDR3 is made up of 13 amino acids. The CDR3 here is CAWCGQGAYEQYF. The CDR3 bases are TGTGCCTGGTGCGGACAGGGGGCATACGAGCAGTACTTC. The full variable domain, completed using reference TRBV30 and TRBJ2-7, is SQTIHQWPATLVQPVGSPLSLECTVEGTSNPNLYWYRQAAGRGLQLLFYSVGIGQISSEVPQNLSASRPQDRQFILSSKKLLLSDSGFYLCAWCGQGAYEQYFGPGTRLTVT.

The chain is built from TRBV15 and TRBJ2-5, with D possibly TRBD2 on 6 matching bases. The CDR3 runs to 15 residues. Germline CDR1 and CDR2: LNHNV and YYDKDF (reference sequence). Trimming removed 3 bases from V and 1 base from J, with 12 bases in between. This CDR3 reads CATSSGRRGQETQYF. The CDR3 coding sequence is TGTGCCACCAGCAGTGGTCGGCGGGGCCAAGAGACCCAGTACTTC. Full variable domain (outside the CDR3, taken from reference TRBV15 and TRBJ2-5): DAMVIQNPRYQVTQFGKPVTLSCSQTLNHNVMYWYQQKSSQAPKLLFHYYDKDFNNEADTPDNFQSRRPNTSFCFLDIRSPGLGDTAMYLCATSSGRRGQETQYFGPGTRLLVL.

This clone appeared a single time. The chain uses TRBV7-3 and TRBJ2-7; tentative D call: TRBD1 (6 bases). CDR1 is SGHTA, CDR2 FQGTGA, per germline. V was pared by 3 bases and J by 3 bases, with 9 bases between. The CDR3 is 13 amino acids. The CDR3 DNA follows: TGTGCCAGCAGCTTCGGACAGAGCTACGAGCAGTACTTC. Its translation: CASSFGQSYEQYF. Complete variable domain (other parts from reference TRBV7-3 and TRBJ2-7): GAGVSQTPSNKVTEKGKYVELRCDPISGHTALYWYRQSLGQGPEFLIYFQGTGAADDSGLPNDRFFAVRPEGSVSTLKIQRTERGDSAVYLCASSFGQSYEQYFGPGTRLTVT.

The chain has TRBV11-2 and TRBJ1-1, with no clear D. The CDR3 spans 12 residues. Looked up from germline, CDR1 is SGHAT and CDR2 is FQNNGV. V lost 2 bases, J lost 7 bases, and 8 bases lay in between. The CDR3 bases are TGTGCCAGCAGCTTAAGCCAGGTTGAAGCTTTCTTT. Translating gives CASSLSQVEAFF. Complete variable domain (other parts from reference TRBV11-2 and TRBJ1-1): EAGVAQSPRYKIIEKRQSVAFWCNPISGHATLYWYQQILGQGPKLLIQFQNNGVVDDSQLPKDRFSAERLKGVDSTLKIQPAKLEDSAVYLCASSLSQVEAFFGQGTRLTVV.

The rearrangement joins TRBV2 to TRBJ1-2, with 8 bases fitting TRBD1. The CDR3 has 15 residues. Germline CDR1 and CDR2: SNHLY and FYNNEI. Unmatched junction bases numbered 5, after V lost 4 bases and J lost 1 base. The CDR3 protein is CASSVRDRGNYGYTF. As DNA, the CDR3 is TGTGCCAGCAGTGTACGAGACAGGGGTAACTATGGCTACACCTTC. Filled out from reference TRBV2 and TRBJ1-2, the complete variable domain reads EPEVTQTPSHQVTQMGQEVILRCVPISNHLYFYWYRQILGQKVEFLVSFYNNEISEKSEIFDDQFSVERPDGSNFTLKIRSTKLEDSAMYFCASSVRDRGNYGYTFGSGTRLTVV.

The rearrangement joins TRBV10-1 to TRBJ2-2, with D perhaps TRBD1 (5 bases). This CDR3 region has 15 residues. The V end was cut by 6 bases, the J end by 2 bases, with 13 bases between. Germline V lookup: CDR1 WNHNN, CDR2 SYGVQD (reference sequence). The CDR3 region is CASSWTSDNTGELFF. The CDR3 nucleotides read TGCGCCAGCAGCTGGACAAGCGATAACACCGGGGAGCTGTTTTTT.

The chain links TRBV28 to TRBJ2-2; the match to TRBD2 covers 8 bases. V lost 3 bases and J lost 3; bases outside the gene matches: 3. The germline gives CDR1 MDHEN, CDR2 SYDVKM. This CDR3 contains 15 residues. The CDR3 protein is CASSFGGADTGELFF. The DNA of the CDR3 is TGTGCCAGCAGTTTCGGGGGGGCGGACACCGGGGAGCTGTTTTTT. Together with reference TRBV28 and TRBJ2-2, the CDR3 gives the full variable domain: DVKVTQSSRYLVKRTGEKVFLECVQDMDHENMFWYRQDPGLGLRLIYFSYDVKMKEKGDIPEGYSVSREKKERFSLILESASTNQTSMYLCASSFGGADTGELFFGEGSRLTVL.

The V call is TRBV6-1, the J call TRBJ2-4, with D perhaps matching TRBD1 (5 bases). V dropped 8 bases and J dropped 7 bases, with 12 bases sitting between them. This CDR3 spans 12 amino acids. Germline CDR1 and CDR2: MNHNS and SASEGT. Here the CDR3 DNA reads TGTGCCAGCGAGACAGTAGTCAACATTCAGTACTTC. This codes for CASETVVNIQYF.

This chain uses TRBV7-8 with TRBJ2-5; TRBD2 matches 8 bases. Germline V gives CDR1 SGHVS, CDR2 FQNEAQ. CDR3 size: 13 residues. The trim removed 5 bases at V and 5 bases at J, leaving 4 bases unmatched. CDR3 bases: TGTGCCAGCAGCACAATAGCGGGGGAGACCCAGTACTTC. It translates to CASSTIAGETQYF.

The rearrangement joins TRBV27 to TRBJ2-2; the match to TRBD1 covers 7 bases. Germline V lookup: CDR1 MNHEY, CDR2 SMNVEV (reference sequence). V shed 5 bases, J shed 0 bases, and the junction held 9 bases outside the gene matches. This CDR3 is built from 17 residues. The CDR3 protein is CASSDLRTGANTGELFF. The CDR3 nucleotides read TGTGCCAGCAGTGACCTCCGAACAGGGGCGAACACCGGGGAGCTGTTTTTT.

The CDR3 sequence: CASSLAAGPNYEQYF. The CDR3 DNA sequence: TGTGCCAGCAGCTTAGCCGCGGGACCAAACTACGAGCAGTACTTC. The chain employs TRBV7-8 and TRBJ2-7, with a weak D call TRBD2 (6 bases). There are 15 residues in the CDR3. Trimming removed 0 bases at V and 3 bases at J, with 12 bases between. The germline V gene encodes CDR1 SGHVS and CDR2 FQNEAQ. Full variable domain (missing parts from reference TRBV7-8 and TRBJ2-7): GAGVSQSPRYKVAKRGQDVALRCDPISGHVSLFWYQQALGQGPEFLTYFQNEAQLDKSGLPSDRFFAERPEGSVSTLKIQRTQQEDSAVYLCASSLAAGPNYEQYFGPGTRLTVT.

V and J are TRBV5-5 and TRBJ1-5, with D maybe TRBD1 (6 bases). From germline, CDR1 is SGHKS and CDR2 YYEKEE (reference sequence). The CDR3 loop spans 15 amino acids. Trimming took 3 bases from V and 7 from J, leaving 17 bases between them. DNA for the CDR3: TGTGCCAGCAGCTCCCAAGTTCTAACAGGGCAGCCCCAGCATTTT. Amino acids: CASSSQVLTGQPQHF.

The gene calls are TRBV6-1 and TRBJ1-3; D is unclear. V was cut by 1 base and J by 5 bases, with 12 bases left in between. CDR1 and CDR2 (germline): MNHNS, SASEGT. The CDR3 spans 15 residues. CDR3: CASSEVTFTRNTIYF. In DNA form, the CDR3 reads TGTGCCAGCAGTGAAGTGACTTTCACCCGAAACACCATATATTTT.

The CDR3 spells CASIVTSGSYNEQFF. The CDR3 coding sequence is TGTGCCAGCATAGTGACTAGCGGGTCCTACAATGAGCAGTTCTTC. The chain employs TRBV2 and TRBJ2-1, with 10 bases fitting TRBD2. The CDR3 spans 15 residues. Germline V gene lookup returns CDR1 SNHLY and CDR2 FYNNEI. V was clipped by 7 bases and J by 1 base; unmatched bases: 4.